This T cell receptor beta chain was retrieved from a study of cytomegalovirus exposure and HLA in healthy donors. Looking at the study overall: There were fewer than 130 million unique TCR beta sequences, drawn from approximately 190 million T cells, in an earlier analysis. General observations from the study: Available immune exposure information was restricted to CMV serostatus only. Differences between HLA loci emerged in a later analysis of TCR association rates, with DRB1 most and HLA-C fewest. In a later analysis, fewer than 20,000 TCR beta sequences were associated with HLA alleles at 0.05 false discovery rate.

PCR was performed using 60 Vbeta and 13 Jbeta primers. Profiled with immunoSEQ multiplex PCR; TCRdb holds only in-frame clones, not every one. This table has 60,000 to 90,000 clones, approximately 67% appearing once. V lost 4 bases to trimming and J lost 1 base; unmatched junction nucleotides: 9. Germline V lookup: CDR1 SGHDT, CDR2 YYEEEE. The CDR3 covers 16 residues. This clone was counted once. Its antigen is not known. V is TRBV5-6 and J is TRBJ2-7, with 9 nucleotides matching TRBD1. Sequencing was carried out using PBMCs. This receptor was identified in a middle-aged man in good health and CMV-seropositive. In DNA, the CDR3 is TGTGCCAGCAGCGGAGACAGGGGGTATTCATCCTACGAGCAGTACTTC. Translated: CASSGDRGYSSYEQYF.